Included here is one T cell receptor (beta chain) sequence, with context. Its antigen remains undetermined. No much larger clone is present one base from it, and per-base qualities are unavailable. TCRbeta CDR3 regions were amplified from genomic DNA by means of the immunoSEQ Assay, a bias-controlled multiplex PCR. As for the authors' bioinformatics: Nucleated cell counts per sample were estimated from amplification of reference gene primers within the assay. To quantify the absolute abundance of each unique TCRbeta CDR3 rearrangement, sequence reads were collapsed and filtered. For each sample, productive Simpson clonality was calculated by taking the square root of Simpson's diversity index across productive rearrangements. Not all clones reach the TCRdb copy of this immuneACCESS table, which keeps in-frame sequences only. Checked studies attribute under half of the gap to unresolved V genes and leave the rest unexplained. Clone size and the V and J calls come from that table; the DNA yielded D and trimming. The sample table records some 160,000 clones; approximately 84% of these occur just once. More than 11% of the sample is held by the ten biggest clonotypes.

This sample is drawn from a study of blood T cell repertoires in COVID-19 (dated by TCRdb to between 2020 and 2021). Describing the broader study: The collaborator samples originated in the United States, Italy and Spain and spanned the acute and convalescent phases of COVID-19. The material from the prospective study consisted of cDNA or gDNA derived from T cells, B-cell-depleted T cells, or PBMCs. Subjects who had been exposed to COVID-19, were actively infected with it, or had recovered from it provided the deeply sampled blood TCRbeta repertoires that made up the dataset. A freely available public database, intended as a resource for researchers studying the immune response to SARS-CoV-2, is where the repertoires were released. Samples came from the ongoing ImmuneRACE study (first 160 participants) plus 1,254 subjects from 6 global collaborators. Sample metadata almost always included a de-identified subject ID, COVID-19 status, age in years and sex. Where HLA class I and class II types were available, the types were taken from metadata supplied by the sample provider, not from assay-based typing.

Overall study results and their limits: The amount of clinical and demographic metadata varied by source and participant and was provided uncurated.

Collaborating institutions collected whole blood in K2EDTA tubes following their own protocols. For TCRbeta analysis, collaborators shipped samples as frozen whole blood, isolated PBMCs, or DNA extracted from either of those sample types. For CDR1 and CDR2, the germline V gene lists MNHEY and SVGAGI. From its cysteine to its phenylalanine, the CDR3 spans 13 amino acids. Just the 39-base CDR3 DNA is kept, in frame starting at base 1. The germline V end is reduced by 6 bases and the J end by 5 bases; junction bases left unmatched: 3. Sequencing was done on a sample of peripheral blood. The chain was built from TRBV6-5 and TRBJ2-1; 8 central nucleotides agree with TRBD2. This TCR derives from a woman over 75 with acute or convalescent COVID-19. For the CDR3, the sequence is CASRFSGNNEQFF. The nucleotide sequence is TGTGCCAGCAGGTTTAGCGGGAACAATGAGCAGTTCTTC.